This TCR beta chain was captured in a study of blood T cell repertoires in COVID-19 (dated by TCRdb to between 2020 and 2021). Turning to the overall study: Samples covering the acute and convalescent phases of COVID-19 were provided by collaborators in the United States, Italy and Spain. The samples were drawn from the first 160 participants of the ongoing ImmuneRACE study and from 1,254 subjects provided by 6 global collaborators. The material from the prospective study consisted of cDNA or gDNA derived from T cells, B-cell-depleted T cells, or PBMCs. Sample metadata almost always included a de-identified subject ID, COVID-19 status, age in years and sex. HLA class I and class II types, where available, came from metadata supplied by the sample provider rather than from assay-based typing. Subjects who had been exposed to COVID-19, were actively infected with it, or had recovered from it provided the deeply sampled blood TCRbeta repertoires that made up the dataset. The repertoires were made available in a free public database intended to serve as a resource for research on the immune response to SARS-CoV-2. Study-wide conclusions, independent of this receptor: How much clinical and demographic metadata was included differed by source and by participant, and the metadata was provided uncurated.

TCRbeta CDR3 regions were amplified from genomic DNA using the immunoSEQ Assay, a bias-controlled multiplex PCR. The study's own analysis went as follows. The number of nucleated cells in each sample was estimated from the amplification of reference gene primers within the assay. To quantify the absolute abundance of each unique TCRbeta CDR3 rearrangement, sequence reads were collapsed and filtered. For each sample, productive Simpson clonality was calculated as the square root of Simpson's diversity index across productive rearrangements. TCRdb holds this immuneACCESS table with in-frame rearrangements only. Some clones are missing; in checked studies, unresolved V genes explain under half, and the rest has no known cause. D and trimming were read from the DNA, whereas the V and J calls and clone size are those reported in that table. The sample table lists about 140,000 clones, approximately 90% of them with a count of one. 4.3% of the sample rests with the top ten.

The V end gives up 1 base and the J end 6 bases, leaving 7 bases in the junction not matched to a gene. CDR1 and CDR2 are drawn from the germline V gene: MGHRA, YSYEKL. Taken from cysteine to phenylalanine, the CDR3 has 16 residues. This entry keeps only the CDR3 DNA: 48 bases, framed from base 1. Concerning this clone: Its binding antigen is unknown. Base quality data are lacking; no much larger clone is found one base away.

Each collaborating institution followed its own protocols to collect whole blood in K2EDTA tubes. For TCRbeta analysis, collaborator samples were shipped as frozen whole blood, as isolated PBMCs, or as DNA extracted from either sample type. Here the chain combines TRBV4-1 and TRBJ2-1; TRBD1 fits 9 bases in the junction. The sequence was collected from a woman between 40 and 50 years old with acute or convalescent COVID-19. The sample consisted of peripheral blood. The base sequence is TGCGCCAGCAGCCAAGGACCGGGACAGGGAATCAATGAGCAGTTCTTC. Translation gives CASSQGPGQGINEQFF.